The T cell receptor beta chain under discussion was sequenced for a study of T cells in Graves' hyperthyroidism and ophthalmopathy. Study results and limitations: The majority of expanded thyroid clonotypes above 0.001 also appeared in blood. The model identified upcoming ophthalmopathy a median around 6 months ahead of onset.

At least ten counts were recorded for this clonotype. Its antigen is undetermined. TCR beta CDR3 regions were amplified from RNA. Using the HTBI primer set, a first-round RT-PCR was run on the TCR CDR3. One entry per CDR3 protein results from TCRdb running MiXCR on the multiplex PCR reads. The data show about 290,000 distinct CDR3 sequences, roughly a fifth seen once. The sequence derives from a man aged 50-59 years with Graves' ophthalmopathy. The specimen sequenced was blood.

As DNA, the CDR3 is TGTGCCAGTAAGTGGACAGGGGACAATCAGCCCCAGCATTTT. This translates into CASKWTGDNQPQHF. The rearrangement links TRBV19 to TRBJ1-5, with TRBD1 matching 9 bases. The J segment lost 3 bases and the V segment lost 7 bases, leaving 4 bases of the junction unmatched. This CDR3 comprises 14 residues. The germline V gene has CDR1 LNHDA and CDR2 SQIVND (reference sequence).